The entry that follows covers one T cell receptor (beta chain) sequence. The data derive from a study of control samples from healthy donors and cancer patients. Trimming took off 1 base at V and 0 bases at J, with 11 bases between the two ends. This CDR3 is built from 16 residues. The V gene's germline CDR1 is SGHKS and CDR2 YYEKEE (reference sequence). Sequencing used immunoSEQ multiplex PCR; TCRdb keeps in-frame clones, though not all of them. The table lists about 58,000 clones, 85% to 95% of them singletons. This chain uses TRBV5-5 with TRBJ1-5, with D perhaps matching TRBD1 (5 bases). Sequencing was performed on blood. The source is a young man in good health. The CDR3 reads CASSLLGPISNQPQHF. CDR3 coding DNA: TGTGCCAGCAGCTTGTTGGGACCAATTAGCAATCAGCCCCAGCATTTT. Using reference TRBV5-5 and TRBJ1-5 for the parts outside the CDR3, the full variable domain is DAGVTQSPTHLIKTRGQQVTLRCSPISGHKSVSWYQQVLGQGPQFIFQYYEKEERGRGNFPDRFSARQFPNYSSELNVNALLLGDSALYLCASSLLGPISNQPQHFGDGTRLSIL.